The 7 T cell receptor beta chains in this list originate from one sample, sequenced in a study of neoadjuvant anti-PD-1 for oral cavity cancer. The repertoire was sequenced with immunoSEQ multiplex PCR; TCRdb's copy has only in-frame clones and lacks some. The table has around 13,000 clones, about 70% seen once; the top ten hold 2% to 2.5%. The sample in question was PBMCs, obtained before nivolumab (anti-PD-1) treatment. The receptors were sampled from a person between 40 and 79 years old with oral cavity squamous cell carcinoma.

The V and J genes are TRBV6-1 and TRBJ2-2, with D perhaps assigned TRBD1 or TRBD2 (5 bases each). CDR1 is MNHNS, CDR2 SASEGT, per germline. The V end lost 6 bases, the J end lost 6 bases, and 17 bases lay between the germline ends. The CDR3 extends over 15 amino acids. The CDR3 DNA reads as TGTGCCAGCAGGGCCTACGGGGCCGCGCCCGGGGAGCTGTTTTTT. Protein product: CASRAYGAAPGELFF.

This sequence joins TRBV29-1 and TRBJ1-2; unclear D gene. V gave up 2 bases and J gave up 3 bases, with 13 bases separating them. The CDR3 spans 14 residues. Germline assignment: CDR1 SQVTM and CDR2 ANQGSEA. The CDR3 region is CSVERGNPDYGYTF. The CDR3 nucleotides are TGCAGCGTTGAACGGGGTAACCCAGACTATGGCTACACCTTC.

The genes are TRBV7-9 and TRBJ2-1; TRBD2 agrees at 8 bases. The CDR3 is 15 amino acids. After removal of 3 bases from V and 5 bases from J, the junction contained 6 bases not matched to a gene. Germline lookup yields CDR1 SEHNR and CDR2 FQNEAQ (reference sequence). The CDR3 loop reads CASSFLAGRHNEQFF. Written as DNA, the CDR3 is TGTGCCAGCAGCTTCTTAGCGGGAAGACACAATGAGCAGTTCTTC.

J is TRBJ2-1 and V is TRBV5-1; D is unresolved. The CDR3 spans 17 residues. Per the germline V gene, CDR1 is SGHRS and CDR2 is YFSETQ. Between the trimmed V and J ends, which lost 2 bases and 0 bases, there was a span of 15 bases. The CDR3, as DNA: TGCGCCAGCAGCTTATACCTTCCGACGAGCTCCTACAATGAGCAGTTCTTC. This sequence encodes CASSLYLPTSSYNEQFF.

This clone was counted between two and nine times. The chain carries TRBV11-2 and TRBJ1-2, with 12 nucleotides matching TRBD1. V was pared by 1 base and J by 3 bases, with 3 bases of the junction left unmatched. The CDR3 covers 16 residues. Germline V gene sequence: CDR1 SGHAT, CDR2 FQNNGV. The CDR3 bases are TGTGCCAGCAGCTTAGGGGGACAGGGGGCGGACTATGGCTACACCTTC. Its translation is CASSLGGQGADYGYTF.

This clone was seen only a few times. V usage is TRBV29-1 and J usage is TRBJ2-7, with 8 bases matching TRBD1. The CDR3 extends over 14 amino acids. The V and J ends lost 4 bases and 4 bases, in that order; junction bases with no gene match: 9. Germline V gene lookup returns CDR1 SQVTM and CDR2 ANQGSEA. The CDR3 here is CSVGVGQGYYEQYF. DNA of the CDR3: TGCAGCGTTGGGGTCGGACAGGGTTATTACGAGCAGTACTTC.

V usage is TRBV6-1 and J usage is TRBJ1-5; 9 bases are shared with TRBD1. The V segment lost 10 bases and the J segment 4 bases; nucleotides outside the gene matches: 8. The CDR3 has 14 amino acids. Germline V lookup: CDR1 MNHNS, CDR2 SASEGT. The CDR3 sequence is CATRPGQGNQPQHF. The DNA for the CDR3 is TGTGCCACCCGCCCCGGACAGGGGAATCAGCCCCAGCATTTT.